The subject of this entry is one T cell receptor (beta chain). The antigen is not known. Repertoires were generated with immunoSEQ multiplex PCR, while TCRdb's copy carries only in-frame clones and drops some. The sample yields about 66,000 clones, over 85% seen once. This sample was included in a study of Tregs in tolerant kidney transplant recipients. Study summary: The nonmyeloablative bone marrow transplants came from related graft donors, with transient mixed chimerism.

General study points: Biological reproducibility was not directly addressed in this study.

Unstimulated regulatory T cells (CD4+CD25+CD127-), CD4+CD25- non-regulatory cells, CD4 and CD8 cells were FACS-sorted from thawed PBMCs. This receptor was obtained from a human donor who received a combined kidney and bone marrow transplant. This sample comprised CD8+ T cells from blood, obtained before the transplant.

The CDR3 coding sequence is TGTGCCAGTAGTATAGTGTCGGCAGGCTATGGCTACACCTTC. This gives the protein CASSIVSAGYGYTF. The chain couples TRBV19 to TRBJ1-2; no definite D call. Germline CDR1 LNHDA, CDR2 SQIVND (reference sequence). V lost 1 base and J 4 bases, leaving 10 bases between the germline ends. The CDR3 has 14 amino acids.